This record looks at one TCR beta chain sequence and its context. Antigen unknown. TCRdb reanalysed the reads using MiXCR and keeps one entry per CDR3 protein. The sample holds about 890,000 distinct CDR3 sequences, less than 35% seen once. This specimen comes from a study of T cell repertoires in cytomegalovirus infection. Study-level information: Both CMV infection and a matching HLA type were indicated by public TCR beta signatures. Whole-study findings and limits: Dominating the ex vivo response were HLA-C-restricted CMV-specific TCR beta clonotypes. The study identified carriers of CMV plus the relevant HLA from cumulative public TCR beta family frequency.

The V gene's germline CDR1 is SGHVS and CDR2 FQNEAQ. V lost 5 bases and J lost 4, with 16 bases in between. The length of the CDR3 is 15 residues. The sample in question was cultured CD8+ T cells from PBMCs, obtained from culture after CMV antigen stimulation. The receptor comes from a human donor in good health (CMV status not recorded). Some clones in this sample may be carry-over from other donors' samples. The chain joins TRBV7-8 to TRBJ2-3; D might be TRBD2 (7 bases). CDR3 amino acids: CASSLLGGAADTQYF. The CDR3 coding sequence is TGTGCCAGCAGCCTGCTAGGGGGGGCTGCAGATACGCAGTATTTT.